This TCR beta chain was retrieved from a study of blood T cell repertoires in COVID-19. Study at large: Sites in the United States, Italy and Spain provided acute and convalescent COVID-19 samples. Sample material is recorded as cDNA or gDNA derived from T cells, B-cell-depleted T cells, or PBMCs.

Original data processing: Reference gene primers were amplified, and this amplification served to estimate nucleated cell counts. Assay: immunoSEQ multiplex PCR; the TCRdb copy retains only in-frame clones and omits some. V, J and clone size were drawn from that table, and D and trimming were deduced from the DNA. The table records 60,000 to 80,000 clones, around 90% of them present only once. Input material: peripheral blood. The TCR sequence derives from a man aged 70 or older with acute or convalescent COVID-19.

CDR3 region: CASTEQHDPGQGRTGGQYF. CDR3 DNA sequence: TGTGCCAGCACAGAACAGCACGATCCAGGACAGGGAAGGACAGGGGGGCAGTACTTC. J is TRBJ2-7 and V is TRBV21-1; the table's D call, TRBD1, has no DNA check behind it. TRBV21-1 is a known pseudogene. The CDR3 spans 19 residues.